These 9 T cell receptor beta chains came from one sample sequenced in a study of cytomegalovirus exposure and HLA in healthy donors. A multiplex PCR was run with 60 Vbeta primers and 13 Jbeta primers. Using immunoSEQ multiplex PCR, the repertoire was profiled, and TCRdb retains in-frame clones only, with some absent. The repertoire holds 110,000 or so clones, with under 90% as singletons. Sequenced input: PBMCs. Source of these receptors: a woman between 18 and 30 years old in good health and CMV-seronegative.

The chain joins TRBV6-5 to TRBJ1-2; maybe TRBD1 (5 bases). Per germline, CDR1 MNHEY and CDR2 SVGAGI. This CDR3 comprises 12 residues. V shed 5 bases and J shed 7 bases, with 11 bases lying between them. CDR3 protein: CASSAGGFGYTF. DNA for the CDR3: TGTGCCAGCAGTGCGGGGGGTTTTGGCTACACCTTC.

This rearrangement joins TRBV4-2 to TRBJ1-4, with TRBD1 matching 8 bases. The CDR3 covers 16 residues. V lost 1 base to trimming and J lost 7 bases; unmatched junction nucleotides: 8. Per the germline V gene, CDR1 is LGHNA and CDR2 is YNFKEQ. The CDR3 region is CASSQAQDREGEKLFF. The CDR3 nucleotides are TGTGCCAGCAGCCAAGCCCAGGACAGGGAGGGTGAAAAACTGTTTTTT.

The chain carries TRBV6-6 and TRBJ1-5, with D maybe TRBD1 (5 bases). Per the germline V gene, CDR1 is MNHNY and CDR2 is SVGAGI (reference sequence). This CDR3 has 14 amino acids. V was trimmed by 4 bases and J by 4 bases, leaving 11 bases between them. Here the CDR3 reads CASSSGHRNQPQHF. In DNA form, the CDR3 reads TGTGCCAGCAGTTCCGGACACCGAAATCAGCCCCAGCATTTT.

Regarding this clone: This sample also contains other DNA sequences that code for the same CDR3. The chain links TRBV11-3 to TRBJ1-5; 9 nucleotides line up with TRBD1. The CDR3 covers 15 residues. V dropped 5 bases and J dropped 3; count of bases not matched to a gene: 5. CDR1 and CDR2 (germline): SGHNT, YENEEA. The CDR3 DNA follows: TGTGCCAGCAGCCCGGGACAGGGAAACAATCAGCCCCAGCATTTT. It codes for CASSPGQGNNQPQHF.

J is TRBJ1-2 and V is TRBV28, with a possible D match to TRBD1 (6 bases). The V end lost 11 bases, the J end lost 8 bases, and 18 bases lay between the germline ends. The CDR3 is 12 amino acids. Germline lookup yields CDR1 MDHEN and CDR2 SYDVKM. DNA for the CDR3: TGTGCCTCGAGGGGGGGGAGAAAAGGCTACACCTTC. It is translated as CASRGGRKGYTF.

V and J are TRBV7-9 and TRBJ1-5; 9 bases agree with TRBD1. V was clipped by 5 bases and J by 6 bases; unmatched bases: 8. The CDR3 extends over 15 amino acids. Germline loops: CDR1 SEHNR, CDR2 FQNEAQ (reference sequence). CDR3 bases: TGTGCCAGCAGCCTCGACAGGGGGGGAGCTCAGCCCCAGCATTTT. Its protein product is CASSLDRGGAQPQHF.

The chain has TRBV7-2 and TRBJ1-4; 7 nucleotides agree with TRBD1. The V segment lost 5 bases and the J segment 5 bases; nucleotides outside the gene matches: 8. CDR1 is SGHTA and CDR2 is FQGNSA in the germline V gene. The CDR3 is 15 residues long. The CDR3 loop reads CASSQNRGRNEKLFF. The CDR3 DNA follows: TGTGCCAGCAGCCAGAACAGGGGACGGAATGAAAAACTGTTTTTT.

CDR3 DNA sequence: TGCGCCAGCAACCGGGTGCCCGAGCAGTTCTTC. This sequence encodes CASNRVPEQFF. This chain links TRBV10-2 with TRBJ2-1; D is unresolved. Trimming left V 7 bases short and J 10 bases short, with 11 bases between. The germline V gene encodes CDR1 WSHSY and CDR2 SAAADI. This CDR3 contains 11 residues.

This clone occurred once. The chain couples TRBV27 to TRBJ2-1; the match to TRBD1 covers 7 bases. The CDR3 runs 16 residues. Germline lookup yields CDR1 MNHEY and CDR2 SMNVEV (reference sequence). V shed 5 bases and J 2 bases; nucleotides not matched to a gene: 9. CDR3 loop: CASSLRQGGPYNEQFF. The CDR3 DNA reads as TGTGCCAGCAGTCTCCGACAGGGCGGGCCCTACAATGAGCAGTTCTTC.